Following are 2 T cell receptor beta chains from one sample sequenced in a study of blood T cell repertoires in COVID-19. Sequenced by immunoSEQ multiplex PCR; TCRdb stores in-frame clones only, minus some. There are a few hundred thousand clones in the sample; approximately 88% occur only once, and less than 2% lies in the top ten. The sequenced sample was PBMCs or T cells enriched from blood (not recorded which). Source of these receptors: a woman in her thirties or forties who had recovered from COVID-19.

This clone was counted a few times. The chain joins TRBV19 to TRBJ1-1; no firm D call. The V end lost 2 bases, the J end lost 0 bases, and 10 bases lay between the germline ends. Per germline, CDR1 LNHDA and CDR2 SQIVND (reference sequence). The CDR3 covers 15 residues. The CDR3 reads CASSINSHMNTEAFF. DNA for the CDR3: TGTGCCAGTAGTATAAATTCCCACATGAACACTGAAGCTTTCTTT.

The chain couples TRBV29-1 to TRBJ2-3; 9 bases fit TRBD2. V lost 4 bases to trimming and J lost 6 bases; unmatched junction nucleotides: 5. The germline V gene encodes CDR1 SQVTM and CDR2 ANQGSEA. The CDR3 extends over 13 amino acids. CDR3 region: CSVGVAGADTQYF. CDR3 sequence (DNA): TGCAGCGTTGGAGTAGCGGGAGCGGATACGCAGTATTTT.